The 19 T cell receptor beta chains below were found in one sample sequenced in a study of cytomegalovirus exposure and HLA in healthy donors. PCR used 60 Vbeta primers and 13 Jbeta primers. Here immunoSEQ multiplex PCR was the method, and the copy in TCRdb shows in-frame clones only, minus some. The sample lists more than 95,000 clones, about three quarters occurring once. Sequenced sample: PBMCs. These receptor sequences come from a woman between 18 and 29 years old in good health and CMV-seropositive.

A few counts support this clone. The chain joins TRBV10-3 to TRBJ1-4, with TRBD1 matching 10 bases. Germline V CDR1 and CDR2: ENHRY, SYGVKD. V lost 6 bases to trimming and J lost 5 bases; unmatched junction nucleotides: 3. The CDR3 has 14 residues. The CDR3 protein is CAIRGQGKNEKLFF. CDR3 nucleotide sequence: TGTGCCATCAGGGGACAGGGGAAAAATGAAAAACTGTTTTTT.

The chain carries TRBV2 and TRBJ1-5; no clear D. Between the trimmed V and J ends, which lost 5 bases and 0 bases, there was a span of 11 bases. The CDR3 length is 15 residues. Germline values: CDR1 SNHLY, CDR2 FYNNEI. The CDR3 DNA sequence: TGTGCCAGCAGTCGGGGTGCGGCTAGCAATCAGCCCCAGCATTTT. Amino acid sequence: CASSRGAASNQPQHF.

The chain has TRBV6-1 and TRBJ1-5; D is possibly TRBD1 (6 bases). The germline V gene encodes CDR1 MNHNS and CDR2 SASEGT. Deletions cut 7 bases from V and 2 bases from J, with 15 bases between. The CDR3 is 15 amino acids. For the CDR3, the DNA is TGTGCCAGCAATTCCGATACAGGGCGCAATCAGCCCCAGCATTTT. Protein sequence: CASNSDTGRNQPQHF.

The genes are TRBV5-4 and TRBJ2-2; 8 positions match TRBD1. Germline V CDR1 and CDR2: SGHNT, YYREEE (reference sequence). Losses at the gene ends were 6 bases for V and 7 bases for J; bases not matched to a gene: 8. This CDR3 region has 14 residues. The CDR3 protein is CASNTGGLDGELFF. The CDR3 bases are TGTGCCAGCAACACAGGGGGATTAGACGGGGAGCTGTTTTTT.

This rearrangement joins TRBV28 to TRBJ1-2; maybe TRBD1 (5 bases). The length of the CDR3 is 16 residues. V was cut by 5 bases and J by 7 bases, with 23 bases left in between. CDR1 is MDHEN, CDR2 SYDVKM, per germline. The CDR3 here is CASSPRNKNPDSGYTF. CDR3 nucleotides: TGTGCCAGCAGTCCCCGGAACAAAAACCCCGACAGTGGCTACACCTTC.

The CDR3 spells CASESGLNNEQFF. In DNA form, the CDR3 reads TGTGCCAGCGAATCGGGACTTAACAATGAGCAGTTCTTC. The genes are TRBV2 and TRBJ2-1, with D tentatively TRBD2 (6 bases). There are 13 residues in the CDR3. The V end lost 8 bases, the J end lost 5 bases, and 13 bases lay between the germline ends. Germline V lookup: CDR1 SNHLY, CDR2 FYNNEI.

The J gene is TRBJ2-7, the V gene TRBV7-8; 7 nucleotides line up with TRBD1. The CDR3 has 16 residues. The J segment lost 8 bases and the V segment lost 1 base, leaving 14 bases of the junction unmatched. The V gene's germline CDR1 is SGHVS and CDR2 FQNEAQ. CDR3 amino acids: CASSLGVYTGAPQQYF. CDR3 bases: TGTGCCAGCAGCTTAGGGGTCTACACAGGGGCCCCTCAGCAGTACTTC.

CDR3 loop: CASRTGLGNTIYF. In nucleotides, the CDR3 is TGTGCCAGCAGGACAGGGCTGGGAAACACCATATATTTT. V gene TRBV6-1 combines with J gene TRBJ1-3; TRBD1 matches 7 bases. Germline V lookup: CDR1 MNHNS, CDR2 SASEGT. Trimming took 6 bases from V and 4 from J; bases not matched to a gene: 3. The CDR3 is made up of 13 amino acids.

This clone was detected only a few times. The chain employs TRBV30 and TRBJ2-7, with 7 nucleotides matching TRBD2. This CDR3 spans 14 amino acids. Germline V gene lookup returns CDR1 GTSNPN and CDR2 SVGIG (reference sequence). V gave up 3 bases and J gave up 5 bases; unmatched junction bases: 10. CDR3 region: CAWRRLLGGDEQYF. CDR3 bases: TGTGCCTGGAGACGCCTATTGGGAGGGGACGAGCAGTACTTC.

This sequence joins TRBV18 and TRBJ2-2; TRBD1 is a possible D gene (6 bases). Germline CDR1 and CDR2: KGHSH and LQKENI. Between the trimmed V and J ends, which lost 3 bases and 0 bases, there was a span of 14 bases. CDR3 length equals 17 residues. The CDR3 protein is CASSPQPGASNTGELFF. The DNA of the CDR3 is TGTGCCAGCTCACCGCAACCAGGGGCCTCGAACACCGGGGAGCTGTTTTTT.

V gene TRBV19 combines with J gene TRBJ1-5, with 8 positions matching TRBD1. The V gene end was trimmed by 6 bases and the J gene end by 5 bases; junction bases not matched to a gene: 3. The germline V gene encodes CDR1 LNHDA and CDR2 SQIVND (reference sequence). This CDR3 is 13 amino acids long. For the CDR3, the DNA is TGTGCCAGTAGGGCAGGGGGCTATCAGCCCCAGCATTTT. Encoded protein: CASRAGGYQPQHF.

The V gene is TRBV2, the J gene TRBJ1-4, with 7 positions matching TRBD1. The CDR3 length is 14 residues. From germline, CDR1 is SNHLY and CDR2 FYNNEI. Trimming took 6 bases from V and 8 from J; bases not matched to a gene: 9. The CDR3 spells CASRDRVGVEKLFF. For the CDR3, the DNA is TGTGCCAGCAGAGACAGGGTTGGAGTGGAAAAACTGTTTTTT.

This clone showed up just once. V usage is TRBV11-2 and J usage is TRBJ2-7; TRBD2 matches at 9 bases. The germline V gene has CDR1 SGHAT and CDR2 FQNNGV. This CDR3 has 14 residues. V was clipped by 2 bases and J by 2 bases; unmatched bases: 1. CDR3 nucleotide sequence: TGTGCCAGCAGCTTAAGCGGGGGGCCCTACGAGCAGTACTTC. As protein: CASSLSGGPYEQYF.

The chain combines TRBV13 with TRBJ2-5; TRBD2 aligns across 11 bases. This CDR3 region has 18 residues. Germline CDR1 and CDR2: PRHDT and FYEKMQ (reference sequence). The V and J ends lost 5 bases and 3 bases, in that order; junction bases with no gene match: 14. CDR3 loop: CASSPSPSGRRVEETQYF. CDR3 nucleotides: TGTGCCAGCAGCCCGAGCCCTAGCGGGAGGAGAGTTGAAGAGACCCAGTACTTC.

V is TRBV20-1 and J is TRBJ1-1; D is possibly TRBD1 (5 bases). The V gene lost 8 bases and the J gene lost 6 bases, with 13 bases spanning the gap. CDR1 and CDR2 from the germline V gene are DFQATT and SNEGSKA (reference sequence). The CDR3 covers 11 residues. Written as DNA, the CDR3 is TGCAGTCCCCGGACACCGGCTGAAGCTTTCTTT. The encoded protein is CSPRTPAEAFF.

This chain's CDR3 is CASSVWWGRDEKLFF. CDR3 DNA: TGTGCCAGCAGCGTATGGTGGGGGCGGGATGAAAAACTGTTTTTT. V usage is TRBV9 and J usage is TRBJ1-4, with TRBD1 as a possible D gene (6 bases). The germline CDR1 and CDR2 sequences are SGDLS and YYNGEE. V was clipped by 1 base and J by 6 bases, with 13 bases between them. This CDR3 comprises 15 residues.

This clone was counted between two and nine times. This chain links TRBV2 with TRBJ2-1; 8 bases match TRBD2. This CDR3 contains 15 residues. The germline CDR1 and CDR2 sequences are SNHLY and FYNNEI. V was pared by 4 bases and J by 9 bases, with 11 bases of the junction left unmatched. CDR3 sequence (DNA): TGTGCCAGCAGTGCACGGGGACTAGGAGTGTTTGAGCAGTTCTTC. Protein: CASSARGLGVFEQFF.

This chain uses TRBV18 with TRBJ1-2, with 7 bases aligning to TRBD1. The CDR3 loop spans 14 amino acids. V gave up 2 bases and J gave up 2 bases; unmatched junction bases: 2. The germline V gene has CDR1 KGHSH and CDR2 LQKENI. The CDR3 DNA sequence: TGTGCCAGCTCACCAGGGACAGACAACTATGGCTACACCTTC. This codes for CASSPGTDNYGYTF.

The count of this clone is one. V is TRBV28 and J is TRBJ1-2, with TRBD1 as a possible D gene (6 bases). V gave up 8 bases and J gave up 8 bases, with 18 bases separating them. Per the germline V gene, CDR1 is MDHEN and CDR2 is SYDVKM. This CDR3 spans 13 amino acids. The CDR3 nucleotides are TGTGCCAGCCTAGAAGGGGGGCGGGAGGGCTACACCTTC. This codes for CASLEGGREGYTF.